This entry concerns a single TCR beta chain. This sample is part of a study of shared clonotypes between healthy human individuals. Donors were healthy HIV-negative adults without recent acute infections or vaccinations. The germline V gene encodes CDR1 LNHDA and CDR2 SQIVND (reference sequence). This CDR3 region has 16 residues. The V and J ends lost 4 bases and 5 bases respectively, with 17 bases between them. Running of the assay took place at deep level. Investigators spread the genomic DNA of each subset evenly over several immunoSEQ plates. TCRdb's copy holds only in-frame clones and misses some; the assay was immunoSEQ multiplex PCR. Among under 650,000 clones, roughly 95% were seen once, and the ten largest hold 0.06%.

The receptor was derived from a woman aged 25 to 45 in good health. Sequenced input: naive CD4+ T cells sorted from blood. The subset: CD45RA+ positively selected. The V gene is TRBV19, the J gene TRBJ1-4, with D hard to call. The DNA of the CDR3 is TGTGCCAGTAGTAGACTCCGCCGGGCGGAGAATGAAAAACTGTTTTTT. It codes for CASSRLRRAENEKLFF. Combining the CDR3 with reference TRBV19 and TRBJ1-4 gives the whole variable domain DGGITQSPKYLFRKEGQNVTLSCEQNLNHDAMYWYRQDPGQGLRLIYYSQIVNDFQKGDIAEGYSVSREKKESFPLTVTSAQKNPTAFYLCASSRLRRAENEKLFFGSGTQLSVL.